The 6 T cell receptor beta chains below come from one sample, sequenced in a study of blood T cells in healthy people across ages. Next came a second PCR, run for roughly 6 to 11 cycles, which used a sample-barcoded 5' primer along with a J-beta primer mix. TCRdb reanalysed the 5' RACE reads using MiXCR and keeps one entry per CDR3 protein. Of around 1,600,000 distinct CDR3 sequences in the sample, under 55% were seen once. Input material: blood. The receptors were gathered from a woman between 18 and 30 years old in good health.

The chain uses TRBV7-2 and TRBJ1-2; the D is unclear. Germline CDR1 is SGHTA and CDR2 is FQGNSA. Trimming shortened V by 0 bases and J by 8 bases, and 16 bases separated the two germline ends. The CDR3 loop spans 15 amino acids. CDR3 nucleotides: TGTGCCAGCAGCTTAGCGAGTGGGGATTCGCGGGGCTACACCTTC. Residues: CASSLASGDSRGYTF.

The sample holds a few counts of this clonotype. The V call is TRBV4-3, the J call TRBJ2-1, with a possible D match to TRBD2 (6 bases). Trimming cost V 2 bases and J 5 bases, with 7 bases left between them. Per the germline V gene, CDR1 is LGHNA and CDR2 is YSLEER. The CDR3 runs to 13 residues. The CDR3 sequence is CASSQSGDNEQFF. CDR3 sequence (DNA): TGCGCCAGCAGCCAATCGGGAGACAATGAGCAGTTCTTC.

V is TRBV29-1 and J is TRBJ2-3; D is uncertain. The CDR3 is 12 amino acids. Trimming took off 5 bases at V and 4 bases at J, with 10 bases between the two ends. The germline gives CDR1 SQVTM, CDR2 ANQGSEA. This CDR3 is CSVIRHSDTQYF. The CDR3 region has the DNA TGCAGCGTTATACGGCACTCAGATACGCAGTATTTT.

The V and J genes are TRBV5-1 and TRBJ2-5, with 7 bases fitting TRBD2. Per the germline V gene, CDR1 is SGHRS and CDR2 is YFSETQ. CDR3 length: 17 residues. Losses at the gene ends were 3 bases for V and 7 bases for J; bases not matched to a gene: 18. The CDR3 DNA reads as TGCGCCAGCAGCTCCTCCTCTAGCGGTGGGAGTACTGGGACCCAGTACTTC. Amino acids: CASSSSSSGGSTGTQYF. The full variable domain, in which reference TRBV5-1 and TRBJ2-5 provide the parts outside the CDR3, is KAGVTQTPRYLIKTRGQQVTLSCSPISGHRSVSWYQQTPGQGLQFLFEYFSETQRNKGNFPGRFSGRQFSNSRSEMNVSTLELGDSALYLCASSSSSSGGSTGTQYFGPGTRLLVL.

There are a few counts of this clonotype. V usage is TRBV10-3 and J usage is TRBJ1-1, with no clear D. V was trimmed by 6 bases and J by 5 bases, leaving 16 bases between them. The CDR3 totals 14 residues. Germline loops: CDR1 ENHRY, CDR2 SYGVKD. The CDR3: CAIRPGQAYTEAFF. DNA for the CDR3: TGTGCCATCAGGCCGGGCCAAGCGTATACTGAAGCTTTCTTT.

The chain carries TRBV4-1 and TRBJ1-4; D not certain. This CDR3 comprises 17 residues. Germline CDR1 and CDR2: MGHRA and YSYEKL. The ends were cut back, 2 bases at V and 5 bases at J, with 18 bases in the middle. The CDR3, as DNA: TGCGCCAGCAGCCAACCCCTCTCGGGCAGGCAAAATGAAAAACTGTTTTTT. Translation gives CASSQPLSGRQNEKLFF.